This entry lists 8 T cell receptor beta chains sequenced from one sample in a study of blood T cell repertoires in COVID-19 (TCRdb year 2020). Library construction relied on the immunoSEQ multiplex PCR assay. The table was pulled from immuneACCESS by TCRdb, which kept in-frame rearrangements only. Such tables lose some clones; where checked, under half of the loss comes from unresolved V genes, and the rest has no known cause. This sample has around 130,000 clones in its table, and 85% of those were observed once. The ten largest clonotypes hold roughly 3.9% of the sample. Material for sequencing was peripheral blood. These receptors all come from a man aged 55 to 69 with acute or convalescent COVID-19.

V gene TRBV7-2 combines with J gene TRBJ2-7; 10 nucleotides agree with TRBD2. This CDR3 has 15 residues. Germline trimming cut 4 bases from V and 2 bases from J; bases unmatched to any gene: 5. CDR1 is SGHTA and CDR2 is FQGNSA in the germline V gene. The CDR3 is CASSSASGSPYEQYF. In DNA form, the CDR3 reads TGTGCCAGCAGCTCTGCTAGCGGGAGCCCCTACGAGCAGTACTTC. Full variable domain (outside the CDR3, taken from reference TRBV7-2 and TRBJ2-7): GAGVSQSPSNKVTEKGKDVELRCDPISGHTALYWYRQSLGQGLEFLIYFQGNSAPDKSGLPSDRFSAERTGGSVSTLTIQRTQQEDSAVYLCASSSASGSPYEQYFGPGTRLTVT.

The CDR3 loop is CASSQRSWGGADTQYF. CDR3 DNA sequence: TGCGCCAGCAGCCAAAGGTCTTGGGGAGGGGCAGATACGCAGTATTTT. V is TRBV4-3 and J is TRBJ2-3, with 7 bases that match TRBD2. CDR3 length: 16 residues. Germline loops: CDR1 LGHNA, CDR2 YSLEER. V gave up 2 bases and J gave up 4 bases; unmatched junction bases: 9.

The chain is built from TRBV7-8 and TRBJ2-1; 10 bases map to TRBD2. V trimming: 4 bases; J trimming: 2 bases; junction bases outside the gene matches: 11. This CDR3 region has 18 residues. Looked up from germline, CDR1 is SGHVS and CDR2 is FQNEAQ. CDR3 sequence reads: CASSSFSGRMTTYNEQFF. The CDR3 region has the DNA TGTGCCAGCAGCTCTTTTAGCGGGAGGATGACTACCTACAATGAGCAGTTCTTC.

The rearrangement uses TRBV18 and TRBJ2-2; tentative D call: TRBD2 (5 bases). Germline V gene lookup returns CDR1 KGHSH and CDR2 LQKENI. V dropped 1 base and J dropped 6 bases, with 9 bases sitting between them. This CDR3 spans 14 amino acids. The CDR3 sequence: CASSPLKGAGELFF. CDR3 sequence (DNA): TGTGCCAGCTCACCACTTAAGGGAGCCGGGGAGCTGTTTTTT. Complete variable domain (other parts from reference TRBV18 and TRBJ2-2): NAGVMQNPRHLVRRRGQEARLRCSPMKGHSHVYWYRQLPEEGLKFMVYLQKENIIDESGMPKERFSAEFPKEGPSILRIQQVVRGDSAAYFCASSPLKGAGELFFGEGSRLTVL.

The rearrangement joins TRBV5-1 to TRBJ2-1; TRBD2 agrees at 9 bases. Germline V gene sequence: CDR1 SGHRS, CDR2 YFSETQ. The CDR3 loop spans 15 amino acids. V lost 0 bases, J lost 9 bases, and 7 bases stayed unmatched. The CDR3 nucleotides read TGCGCCAGCAGCTTGGAAGCGGGAGGTAAAGGTGAGCAGTTCTTC. Translating gives CASSLEAGGKGEQFF.

CDR3 DNA: TGTGCCAGCAGTTCGGGACAGGGGCCGATCAGTGAGCAGTTCTTC. Protein sequence: CASSSGQGPISEQFF. The chain has TRBV28 and TRBJ2-1; 10 bases align to TRBD1. From germline, CDR1 is MDHEN and CDR2 SYDVKM. V trimming: 4 bases; J trimming: 9 bases; junction bases outside the gene matches: 9. The length of the CDR3 is 15 residues.

The chain joins TRBV6-5 to TRBJ1-1; 8 bases fit TRBD1. The CDR3 length is 14 residues. CDR1 MNHEY and CDR2 SVGAGI come from the germline V gene. V gave up 7 bases and J gave up 1 base; unmatched junction bases: 5. CDR3 loop: CASTSDRGNTEAFF. The CDR3 DNA reads TGTGCCAGCACCTCAGACAGGGGGAACACTGAAGCTTTCTTT.

J is TRBJ2-1 and V is TRBV4-1; 9 nucleotides match TRBD1. Germline values: CDR1 MGHRA, CDR2 YSYEKL. The J segment lost 7 bases and the V segment lost 2 bases, leaving 12 bases of the junction unmatched. CDR3 length: 17 residues. The CDR3 sequence is CASSQRLPGQGVNEQFF. The CDR3 nucleotides are TGCGCCAGCAGCCAACGCCTGCCGGGACAGGGCGTAAATGAGCAGTTCTTC.